This T cell receptor (beta chain) was obtained from a study of cytomegalovirus exposure and HLA in healthy donors. Study-wide context: From approximately 170 million T cells, an earlier analysis saw some 120 million unique TCR beta sequences.

The donors gave bone marrow, and they were healthy. CDR3 length: 15 residues. In germline, CDR1 is MGHDK, CDR2 SYGVNS. With 3 bases clipped from V and 6 bases from J, the junction kept 11 bases outside the gene matches. The PCR employed 60 Vbeta primers together with 13 Jbeta primers. Libraries were prepared by immunoSEQ multiplex PCR; TCRdb keeps only in-frame clonotypes and omits some of them. The data hold over 85,000 clones, with approximately 83% observed a single time. The study, taken as a whole, reports: In a later analysis, V- and J-gene trimming of beta chains associated with a DCLRE1C missense variant, replicated independently. Most subjects had HLA-A and HLA-B alleles reportedly predicted accurately by TCR beta sequences.

With respect to this clone: Its target is unknown.

V usage is TRBV25-1 and J usage is TRBJ2-7, with 7 bases matching TRBD1. This TCR derives from a female donor in good health and CMV-seropositive. Sequencing used PBMCs. CDR3 sequence: CASSESRDREPEQYF. In DNA, the CDR3 is TGTGCCAGCAGTGAGTCCCGGGACAGAGAACCCGAGCAGTACTTC.